This T cell receptor (beta chain) was profiled in a study of blood T cell repertoires in COVID-19. Study-level information: There were acute and convalescent COVID-19 samples, and they came from the United States, Italy and Spain. T cells, B-cell-depleted T cells, or PBMCs provided the cDNA or gDNA that served as material.

Authors' processing steps: Researchers report that nucleated cell counts were estimated from reference gene primer amplification. Produced via immunoSEQ multiplex PCR; TCRdb's table is partial and in-frame only. The V and J calls and clone size come from that table; D and trimming were worked out from the DNA. The data show tens of thousands of clones, with roughly 80% seen just once and roughly 5% held by the top ten. Germline-derived CDR1 and CDR2 are SGHDT and YYEEEE. This CDR3 has 14 residues. V lost 2 bases and J lost 14; bases outside the gene matches: 11. The sample was peripheral blood. The receptor was derived from a man aged 70-80 years with acute or convalescent COVID-19. The chain couples TRBV5-6 to TRBJ2-1; TRBD2 agrees at 9 bases. CDR3: CASSFRSLAGFEFF. The CDR3 DNA is TGTGCCAGCAGCTTTAGGTCCCTAGCGGGATTCGAGTTCTTC.